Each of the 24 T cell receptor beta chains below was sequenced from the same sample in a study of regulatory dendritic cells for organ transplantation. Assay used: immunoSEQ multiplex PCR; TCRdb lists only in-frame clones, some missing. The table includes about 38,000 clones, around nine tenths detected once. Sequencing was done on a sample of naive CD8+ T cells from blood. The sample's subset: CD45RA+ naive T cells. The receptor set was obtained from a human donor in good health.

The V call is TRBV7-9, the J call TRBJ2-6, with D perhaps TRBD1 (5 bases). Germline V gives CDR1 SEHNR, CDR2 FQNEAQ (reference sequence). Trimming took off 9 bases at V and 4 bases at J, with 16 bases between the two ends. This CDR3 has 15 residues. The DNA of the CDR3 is TGTGCCAGTGTAGGGGAAAACCGCGGGGCCAACGTCCTGACTTTC. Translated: CASVGENRGANVLTF.

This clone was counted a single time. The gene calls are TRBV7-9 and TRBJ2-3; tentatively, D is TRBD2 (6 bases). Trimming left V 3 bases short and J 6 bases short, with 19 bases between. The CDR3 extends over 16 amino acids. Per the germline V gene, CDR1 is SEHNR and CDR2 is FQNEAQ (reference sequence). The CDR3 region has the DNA TGTGCCAGCAGCTTCTCACTAGGAGGGGCCTTTGATACGCAGTATTTT. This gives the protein CASSFSLGGAFDTQYF.

CDR3 region: CASSFGAGVGNEQFF. In DNA, the CDR3 is TGCGCCAGCAGCTTTGGCGCCGGGGTAGGAAATGAGCAGTTCTTC. The chain joins TRBV5-1 to TRBJ2-1, with D maybe TRBD2 (5 bases). V was pared by 2 bases and J by 7 bases, with 16 bases between. This CDR3 contains 15 residues. Germline V gene sequence: CDR1 SGHRS, CDR2 YFSETQ.

The CDR3 DNA is TGTGCCAGCAGTGAATTCGCAGCGGGGGGGCCTCATGAGCAGTTCTTC. It codes for CASSEFAAGGPHEQFF. The V gene is TRBV2, the J gene TRBJ2-1, with 10 nucleotides matching TRBD2. The CDR3 extends over 16 amino acids. Trimming took 2 bases from V and 8 from J; bases not matched to a gene: 9. Germline CDR1 reads SNHLY; CDR2 reads FYNNEI.

The CDR3 region has the DNA TGTGCCAGCAGCTCTGGGGACCCCCTTTCTCAGTTCTTC. It is translated as CASSSGDPLSQFF. The chain carries TRBV13 and TRBJ2-1; D possibly uses TRBD1 or TRBD2 (5 bases each). The V gene's germline CDR1 is PRHDT and CDR2 FYEKMQ (reference sequence). The V end lost 4 bases, the J end lost 13 bases, and 17 bases lay between the germline ends. This CDR3 comprises 13 residues.

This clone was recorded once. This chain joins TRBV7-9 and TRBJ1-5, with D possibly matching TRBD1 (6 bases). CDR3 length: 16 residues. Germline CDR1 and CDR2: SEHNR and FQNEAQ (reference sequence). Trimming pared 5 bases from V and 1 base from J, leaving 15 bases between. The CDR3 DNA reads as TGTGCCAGCAGCCCTACCAATGGGGGCAGCAATCAGCCCCAGCATTTT. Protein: CASSPTNGGSNQPQHF.

CDR3 DNA: TGTGCCAGCAGCTTGGGCGGTGGTGGGGCTTTCTTT. It encodes CASSLGGGGAFF. V is TRBV5-8 and J is TRBJ1-1; D is ambiguous. The germline V gene encodes CDR1 SGHTS and CDR2 YDEGEE. Trimming took 0 bases from V and 11 from J, leaving 11 bases between them. This CDR3 is built from 12 residues.

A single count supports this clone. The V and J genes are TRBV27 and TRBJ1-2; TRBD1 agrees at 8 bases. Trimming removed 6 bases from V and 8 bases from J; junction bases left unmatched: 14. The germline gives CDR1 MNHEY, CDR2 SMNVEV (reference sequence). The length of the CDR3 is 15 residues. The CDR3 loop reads CASRDRAHRGEGYTF. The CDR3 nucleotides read TGTGCCAGCAGGGACAGGGCCCACCGAGGAGAGGGCTACACCTTC.

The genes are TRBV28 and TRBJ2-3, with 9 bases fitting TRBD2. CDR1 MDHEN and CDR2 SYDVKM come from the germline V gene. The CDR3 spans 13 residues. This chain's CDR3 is CDTVKREADTQYF. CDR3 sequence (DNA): TGTGATACGGTAAAGCGGGAGGCCGATACGCAGTATTTT.

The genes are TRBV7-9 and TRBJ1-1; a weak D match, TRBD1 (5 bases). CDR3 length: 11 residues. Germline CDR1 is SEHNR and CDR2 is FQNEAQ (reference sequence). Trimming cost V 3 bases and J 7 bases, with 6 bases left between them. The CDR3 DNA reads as TGTGCCAGCAGCTTTGGGGGTGAAGCTTTCTTT. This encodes CASSFGGEAFF.

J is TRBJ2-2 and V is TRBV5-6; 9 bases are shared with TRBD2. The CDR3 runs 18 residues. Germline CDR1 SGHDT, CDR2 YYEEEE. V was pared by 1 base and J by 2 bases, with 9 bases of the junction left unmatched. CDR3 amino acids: CASSLFLRTSENTGELFF. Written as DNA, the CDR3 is TGTGCCAGCAGCTTGTTCCTCAGGACTAGCGAAAACACCGGGGAGCTGTTTTTT.

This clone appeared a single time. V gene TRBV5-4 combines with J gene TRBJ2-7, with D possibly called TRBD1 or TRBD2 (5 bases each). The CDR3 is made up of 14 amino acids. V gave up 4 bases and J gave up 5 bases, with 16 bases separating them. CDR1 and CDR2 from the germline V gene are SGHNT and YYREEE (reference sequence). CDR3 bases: TGTGCCAGCAGCCCCGGCGGGCCAGGGAACGAGCAGTACTTC. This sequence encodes CASSPGGPGNEQYF.

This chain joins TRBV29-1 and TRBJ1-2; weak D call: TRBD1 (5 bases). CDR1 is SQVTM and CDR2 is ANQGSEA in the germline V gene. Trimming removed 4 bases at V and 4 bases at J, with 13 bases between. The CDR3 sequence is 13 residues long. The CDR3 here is CSVAPQGSYGYTF. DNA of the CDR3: TGCAGCGTTGCCCCGCAGGGTTCCTATGGCTACACCTTC. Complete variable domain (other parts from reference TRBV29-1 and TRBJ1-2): SAVISQKPSRDICQRGTSLTIQCQVDSQVTMMFWYRQQPGQSLTLIATANQGSEATYESGFVIDKFPISRPNLTFSTLTVSNMSPEDSSIYLCSVAPQGSYGYTFGSGTRLTVV.

The CDR3 nucleotides read TGTGCCAGCTCACCCAGTGGGGGAGGGAAAGACACCATATATTTT. Its protein is CASSPSGGGKDTIYF. The chain uses TRBV18 and TRBJ1-3; D is possibly TRBD1 (5 bases). Germline V gene data show CDR1 as KGHSH and CDR2 as LQKENI. CDR3 length equals 15 residues. V was trimmed by 3 bases and J by 8 bases, leaving 17 bases between them.

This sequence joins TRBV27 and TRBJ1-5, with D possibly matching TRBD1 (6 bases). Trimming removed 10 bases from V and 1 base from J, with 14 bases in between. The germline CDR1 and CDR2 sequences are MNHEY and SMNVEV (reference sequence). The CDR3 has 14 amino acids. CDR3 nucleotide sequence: TGTGCCACACGAGGGGGGTCGAGCAATCAGCCCCAGCATTTT. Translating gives CATRGGSSNQPQHF.

For the CDR3, the DNA is TGTGCCAGCAGCTCACTAGCGGGAGGTCACTACGAGCAGTACTTC. This codes for CASSSLAGGHYEQYF. The chain couples TRBV7-8 to TRBJ2-7; 12 bases line up with TRBD2. Germline-derived CDR1 and CDR2 are SGHVS and FQNEAQ. CDR3 length: 15 amino acids. V was pared by 4 bases and J by 3 bases, with 4 bases of the junction left unmatched.

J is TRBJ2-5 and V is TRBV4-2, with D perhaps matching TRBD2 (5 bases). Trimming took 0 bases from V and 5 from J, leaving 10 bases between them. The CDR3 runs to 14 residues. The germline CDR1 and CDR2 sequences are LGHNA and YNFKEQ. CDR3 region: CASSQEGVRETQYF. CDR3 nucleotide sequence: TGTGCCAGCAGCCAAGAGGGAGTCAGGGAGACCCAGTACTTC.

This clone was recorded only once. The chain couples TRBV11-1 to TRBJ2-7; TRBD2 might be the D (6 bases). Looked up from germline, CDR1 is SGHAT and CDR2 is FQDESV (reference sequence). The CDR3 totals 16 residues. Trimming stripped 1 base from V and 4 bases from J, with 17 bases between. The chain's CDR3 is CASSLGGLGGIYEQYF. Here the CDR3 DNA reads TGTGCCAGCAGCTTAGGAGGCCTCGGAGGGATTTACGAGCAGTACTTC.

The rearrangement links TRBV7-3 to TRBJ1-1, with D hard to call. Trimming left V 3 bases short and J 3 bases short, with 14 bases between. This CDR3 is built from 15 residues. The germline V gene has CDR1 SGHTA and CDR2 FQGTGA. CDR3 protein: CASSLGGGPYTEAFF. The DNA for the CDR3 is TGTGCCAGCAGCTTGGGCGGAGGACCATACACTGAAGCTTTCTTT.

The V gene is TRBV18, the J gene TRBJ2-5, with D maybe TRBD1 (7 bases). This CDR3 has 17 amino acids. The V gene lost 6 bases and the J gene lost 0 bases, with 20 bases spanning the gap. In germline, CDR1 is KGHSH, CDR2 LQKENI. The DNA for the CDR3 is TGTGCCAGCTCCCTCACCCCAGGGGGAGGATACCAAGAGACCCAGTACTTC. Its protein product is CASSLTPGGGYQETQYF.

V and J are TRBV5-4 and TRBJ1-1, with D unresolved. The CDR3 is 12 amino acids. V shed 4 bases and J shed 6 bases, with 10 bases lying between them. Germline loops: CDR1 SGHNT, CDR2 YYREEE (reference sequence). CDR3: CASSPPNAEAFF. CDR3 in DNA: TGTGCCAGCAGCCCCCCCAATGCTGAAGCTTTCTTT.

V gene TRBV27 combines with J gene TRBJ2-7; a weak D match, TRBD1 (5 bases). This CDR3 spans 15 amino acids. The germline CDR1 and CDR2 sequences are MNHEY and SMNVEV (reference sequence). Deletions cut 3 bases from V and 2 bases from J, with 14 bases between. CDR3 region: CASSFAGGAAYEQYF. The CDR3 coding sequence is TGTGCCAGCAGTTTCGCCGGTGGGGCGGCCTACGAGCAGTACTTC.

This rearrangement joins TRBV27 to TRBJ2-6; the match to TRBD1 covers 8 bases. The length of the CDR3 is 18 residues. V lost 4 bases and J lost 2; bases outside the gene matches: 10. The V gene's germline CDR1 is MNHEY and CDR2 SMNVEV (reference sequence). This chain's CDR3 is CASSSLTGEVPGANVLTF. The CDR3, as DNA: TGTGCCAGCAGTTCGTTGACAGGGGAGGTACCTGGGGCCAACGTCCTGACTTTC.

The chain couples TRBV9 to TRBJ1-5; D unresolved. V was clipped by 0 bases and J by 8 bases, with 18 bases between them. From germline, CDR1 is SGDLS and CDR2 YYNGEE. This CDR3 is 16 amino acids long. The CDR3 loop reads CASSVGGLSSGEPQHF. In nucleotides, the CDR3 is TGTGCCAGCAGCGTAGGTGGACTTTCCAGTGGGGAGCCCCAGCATTTT.